The entry that follows covers one TCR beta chain sequence. Its antigen is currently unknown. This sample was included in a study of T cell responses to AZD1222 COVID-19 vaccine. Findings and caveats of the study: Two AZD1222 doses significantly raised spike-specific TCR breadth and depth over controls. Vaccine-related CD4 TCRs covered spike, predominating at 160-218 and 743-854.

The CDR3 length is 16 residues. Per the germline V gene, CDR1 is SGHNT and CDR2 is YENEEA. Trimming cost V 0 bases and J 4 bases; bases outside gene matches: 4. TCRdb's table, derived via immunoSEQ multiplex PCR, lists solely in-frame clones and lacks some. The table has over 100,000 clones, more than 70% seen once. The chain employs TRBV11-3 and TRBJ2-3; TRBD1 aligns across 10 bases. The specimen comprised peripheral blood, sampled on day 0 of AZD1222 vaccination. This sequence originates from an adult in good health. CDR3 region: CASSLETTGGSDTQYF. In nucleotides, the CDR3 is TGTGCCAGCAGCTTAGAAACGACAGGGGGCTCAGATACGCAGTATTTT. Filled out from reference TRBV11-3 and TRBJ2-3, the complete variable domain reads EAGVVQSPRYKIIEKKQPVAFWCNPISGHNTLYWYLQNLGQGPELLIRYENEEAVDDSQLPKDRFSAERLKGVDSTLKIQPAELGDSAVYLCASSLETTGGSDTQYFGPGTRLTVL.